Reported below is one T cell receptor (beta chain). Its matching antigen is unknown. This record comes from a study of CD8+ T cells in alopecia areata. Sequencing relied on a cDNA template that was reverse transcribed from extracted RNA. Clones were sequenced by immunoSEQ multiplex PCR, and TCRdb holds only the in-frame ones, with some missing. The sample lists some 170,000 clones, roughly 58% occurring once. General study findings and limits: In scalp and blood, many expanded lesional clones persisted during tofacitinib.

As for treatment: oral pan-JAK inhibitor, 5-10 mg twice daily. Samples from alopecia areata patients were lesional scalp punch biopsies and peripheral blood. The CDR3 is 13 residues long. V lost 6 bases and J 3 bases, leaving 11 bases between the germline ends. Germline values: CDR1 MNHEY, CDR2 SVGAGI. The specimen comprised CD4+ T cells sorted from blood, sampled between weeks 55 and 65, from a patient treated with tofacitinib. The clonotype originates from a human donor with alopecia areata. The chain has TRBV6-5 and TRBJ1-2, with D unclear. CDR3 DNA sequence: TGTGCCAGCAGCCGTAACATCGACTATGGCTACACCTTC. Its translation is CASSRNIDYGYTF.